A selection of T cell receptor beta chains follows, all from one sample in a study of CXCR3-negative and CXCR3-positive naive CD8 T cells. TCRdb re-called the 5' RACE reads and shows each CDR3 protein once, DNA omitted. The sample spans several thousand distinct CDR3 sequences; the ten largest clones claim just under 2%. Sequenced input: naive CXCR3+ CD8+ T cells from blood. The origin of the receptors is a human donor in good health. Some clones in this sample may be carry-over from other donors' samples. CDR3s include the opening cysteine and the closing phenylalanine or tryptophan. Clone size, where shown, is once, few, many, or a class for clones that have expanded.

J gene: TRBJ2-1
V gene: TRBV29-1
clone size: .
CDR3 protein: CSVGDGYNEQFF

J gene: TRBJ2-1
V gene: TRBV5-1
clone size: medium-sized
CDR3 protein: CASSPERGAGNEQFF

J gene: TRBJ2-1
V gene: TRBV6-5
clone size: .
CDR3 protein: CASRDLAGATYNEQFF

J gene: TRBJ1-5
V gene: TRBV2
clone size: .
CDR3 protein: CASSEGANQPQHF

J gene: TRBJ2-1
V gene: TRBV2
clone size: medium-sized
CDR3 protein: CASSPQGASTIKYNEQFF

J gene: TRBJ2-7
V gene: TRBV29-1
clone size: medium-sized
CDR3 protein: CSVGVRGYEQYF

J gene: TRBJ1-2
V gene: TRBV12-2
clone size: .
CDR3 protein: CASRPLGQGPADPIYGYTF

J gene: TRBJ2-6
V gene: TRBV20-1
clone size: medium-sized
CDR3 protein: CSARGSWTGVSGANVLTF

J gene: TRBJ2-7
V gene: TRBV7-9
clone size: medium-sized
CDR3 protein: CASSPPDRVYEQYF

J gene: TRBJ2-7
V gene: TRBV12-3/TRBV12-4
clone size: medium-sized
CDR3 protein: CASSGVGTSGMGQYF

J gene: TRBJ1-1
V gene: TRBV12-3/TRBV12-4
clone size: medium-sized
CDR3 protein: CASSPGTVKVEAFF

J gene: TRBJ2-5
V gene: TRBV29-1
clone size: medium-sized
CDR3 protein: CSVEEPPRTQYF

J gene: TRBJ1-2
V gene: TRBV7-9
clone size: medium-sized
CDR3 protein: CASSSWTPYGLGYGYTF

J gene: TRBJ1-1
V gene: TRBV4-1
clone size: .
CDR3 protein: CASSQETGANTEAFF

J gene: TRBJ2-7
V gene: TRBV5-1
clone size: medium-sized
CDR3 protein: CASSLFGPVPDRNNEQYF

J gene: TRBJ2-7
V gene: TRBV3-1
clone size: .
CDR3 protein: CASSHASYSYEQYF

J gene: TRBJ2-5
V gene: TRBV6-2/TRBV6-3
clone size: .
CDR3 protein: CASSYSIEVQAETQYF

J gene: TRBJ1-1
V gene: TRBV7-8
clone size: .
CDR3 protein: CASTHFGGEMNTEAFF

J gene: TRBJ2-5
V gene: TRBV7-8
clone size: .
CDR3 protein: CASSSSPGTINQETQYF

J gene: TRBJ2-1
V gene: TRBV10-3
clone size: .
CDR3 protein: CAISDTGQGVSYNEQFF

J gene: TRBJ1-2
V gene: TRBV29-1
clone size: medium-sized
CDR3 protein: CSVDPAGVNNGYTF

J gene: TRBJ1-1
V gene: TRBV21-1
clone size: .
CDR3 protein: CASTVGTGTDTEAFF

J gene: TRBJ2-1
V gene: TRBV11-2
clone size: .
CDR3 protein: CASSPSPGPGWHEQFF

J gene: TRBJ2-6
V gene: TRBV5-1
clone size: .
CDR3 protein: CASSLDGLSGANVLTF

J gene: TRBJ2-3
V gene: TRBV7-6
clone size: medium-sized
CDR3 protein: CASSGWHVSGTSPPDTQYF

J gene: TRBJ2-3
V gene: TRBV29-1
clone size: medium-sized
CDR3 protein: CSVDVPGDTQYF

J gene: TRBJ2-5
V gene: TRBV6-6
clone size: .
CDR3 protein: CASSPPLNLWTAQETQYF

J gene: TRBJ1-2
V gene: TRBV7-9
clone size: medium-sized
CDR3 protein: CASRPRDIDGYTF

J gene: TRBJ2-1
V gene: TRBV27
clone size: medium-sized
CDR3 protein: CASSSPTWGENEQFF

J gene: TRBJ1-5
V gene: TRBV20-1
clone size: .
CDR3 protein: CSVSGVGSNQPQHF

J gene: TRBJ1-1
V gene: TRBV29-1
clone size: .
CDR3 protein: CSENRGTEAFF

J gene: TRBJ2-7
V gene: TRBV5-1
clone size: medium-sized
CDR3 protein: CASSLEGQLADEQYF

J gene: TRBJ2-3
V gene: TRBV29-1
clone size: medium-sized
CDR3 protein: CSVEDRVNTDTQYF

J gene: TRBJ2-1
V gene: TRBV5-1
clone size: .
CDR3 protein: CASSLVLNAYNEQFF

J gene: TRBJ2-7
V gene: TRBV11-2
clone size: .
CDR3 protein: CASSSYRGLAYEQYF

J gene: TRBJ2-5
V gene: TRBV9
clone size: .
CDR3 protein: CASSGGQGYNGETQYF

J gene: TRBJ1-2
V gene: TRBV7-9
clone size: medium-sized
CDR3 protein: CASTLGTGSVYGYTF

J gene: TRBJ2-3
V gene: TRBV20-1
clone size: medium-sized
CDR3 protein: CSASGTGSYTDTQYF

J gene: TRBJ1-2
V gene: TRBV29-1
clone size: medium-sized
CDR3 protein: CSVGTGDTYGYTF

J gene: TRBJ2-5
V gene: TRBV10-3
clone size: .
CDR3 protein: CASGSSGILETQYF

J gene: TRBJ2-7
V gene: TRBV29-1
clone size: medium-sized
CDR3 protein: CSVVGTGVSEQYF

J gene: TRBJ2-5
V gene: TRBV20-1
clone size: medium-sized
CDR3 protein: CSVPVRDRGPVQETQYF